This T cell receptor (beta chain) was obtained from a study of blood T cell repertoires in COVID-19 (dated by TCRdb to 2020 to 2021). Notes on the research overall: Samples covering the acute and convalescent phases of COVID-19 were provided by collaborators in the United States, Italy and Spain. The samples were drawn from the first 160 participants of the ongoing ImmuneRACE study and from 1,254 subjects provided by 6 global collaborators. The repertoires were released in a freely available public database meant as a resource for research on the immune response to SARS-CoV-2. Where available, HLA class I and class II types were taken from metadata supplied by the sample provider and were not determined by assay-based typing. The dataset comprised deeply sampled blood TCRbeta repertoires from subjects exposed to, actively infected with, or recovered from COVID-19. Sample metadata almost always included a de-identified subject ID, COVID-19 status, age in years and sex. The prospective study material was composed of cDNA or gDNA derived from T cells, B-cell-depleted T cells, or PBMCs.

Relative to germline, V is 4 bases shorter and J is 6 bases shorter, with 10 bases between their ends. Looking up the germline V gene yields CDR1 MNHEY and CDR2 SVGEGT. Measured from the cysteine to the phenylalanine, the CDR3 is 13 residues long. Only CDR3 DNA is held: 39 bases, read in frame from base 1. TCRbeta CDR3 regions were amplified from genomic DNA using the immunoSEQ Assay, a bias-controlled multiplex PCR. In the authors' own workflow: Nucleated cell counts per sample were estimated from amplification of reference gene primers within the assay. Sequence reads were collapsed and filtered to measure the absolute abundance of every unique TCRbeta CDR3 rearrangement. For each sample, productive Simpson clonality was calculated as the square root of Simpson's diversity index across productive rearrangements. Entries here come from immuneACCESS through TCRdb and include only in-frame sequences with V and J called. Some clones fail to appear in such tables; in the studies checked, an unresolved V gene covers under half of the shortfall, and the cause of the remainder is unknown. V and J calls and clone size follow that table, whereas D and trimming were derived from the DNA. Within this sample are roughly 180,000 clones, with about 76% of them counted one time only. Around 7.9% of the sample lies in the top ten.

Study-wide findings and limitations: How much clinical and demographic metadata was included differed by source and by participant, and the metadata was provided uncurated.

The collaborating institutions used their own protocols to collect whole blood in K2EDTA tubes. Collaborator samples were shipped for TCRbeta analysis as frozen whole blood, isolated PBMCs, or DNA extracted from either sample type. This clone was seen just once. It lacks a known antigen. No per-base quality is available; no much larger clone lies one base away. Recombination connected TRBV6-2 or TRBV6-3 to TRBJ2-1, and perhaps TRBD1 as D gene, on 5 matching bases. This clonotype was sampled from a woman aged 50 to 60 with active or convalescent COVID-19. The sequencing input was peripheral blood. The CDR3 corresponds to CASSFGQLNEQFF. The DNA sequence reads TGTGCCAGCAGTTTTGGACAACTCAATGAGCAGTTCTTC.